The 14 T cell receptor beta chains listed next were all sequenced from one sample in a study of T cell responses to AZD1222 COVID-19 vaccine. Data came from immunoSEQ multiplex PCR; TCRdb stores just in-frame clones and leaves some out. The profile covers 110,000 to 150,000 clones, with about 91% appearing a single time and around 2.8% taken by the ten largest. Sequenced here: peripheral blood, sampled on day 0 of AZD1222 vaccination. The receptor set was obtained from an adult in good health.

The rearrangement links TRBV5-1 to TRBJ1-2; D is unclear. Germline V gene lookup returns CDR1 SGHRS and CDR2 YFSETQ. This CDR3 has 12 amino acids. Trimming pared 7 bases from V and 0 bases from J, leaving 7 bases between. The CDR3 loop reads CASHEANYGYTF. In DNA form, the CDR3 reads TGCGCCAGCCACGAAGCTAACTATGGCTACACCTTC.

This sequence joins TRBV10-3 and TRBJ2-1; D ambiguous. This CDR3 spans 15 amino acids. CDR1 is ENHRY, CDR2 SYGVKD, per germline. Trimming stripped 2 bases from V and 0 bases from J, with 8 bases between. The CDR3 coding sequence is TGTGCCATCAGTGAGATGGCGTTCTCCTACAATGAGCAGTTCTTC. It encodes CAISEMAFSYNEQFF.

This rearrangement joins TRBV10-3 to TRBJ1-2, with a weak D call TRBD1 (5 bases). CDR1 and CDR2 (germline): ENHRY, SYGVKD. The CDR3 consists of 16 residues. V was clipped by 0 bases and J by 0 bases, with 11 bases between them. The CDR3 loop is CAISESPGYTNYGYTF. The CDR3 bases are TGTGCCATCAGTGAGTCTCCAGGGTATACTAACTATGGCTACACCTTC.

The genes are TRBV11-3 and TRBJ1-1, with a possible D match to TRBD1 (6 bases). Trimming shortened V by 3 bases and J by 3 bases, and 11 bases separated the two germline ends. Germline CDR1 is SGHNT and CDR2 is YENEEA. This CDR3 spans 14 amino acids. The CDR3 DNA reads TGTGCCAGCAGCTTTGGGGGCCGCTACACTGAAGCTTTCTTT. The encoded protein is CASSFGGRYTEAFF.

This chain links TRBV18 with TRBJ2-1; D gene unclear. Trimming left V 3 bases short and J 4 bases short, with 7 bases between. The germline gives CDR1 KGHSH, CDR2 LQKENI. This CDR3 spans 13 amino acids. This chain's CDR3 is CASSPGLYNEQFF. CDR3 DNA sequence: TGTGCCAGCTCACCGGGCCTTTACAATGAGCAGTTCTTC.

This chain uses TRBV2 with TRBJ2-3, with D unresolved. The CDR3 has 13 amino acids. Germline V gives CDR1 SNHLY, CDR2 FYNNEI. The V gene lost 10 bases and the J gene lost 2 bases, with 13 bases spanning the gap. The CDR3 nucleotides are TGTGCCATCGAGGCTGGGCTCACAGATACGCAGTATTTT. Residues: CAIEAGLTDTQYF.

The chain has TRBV5-6 and TRBJ2-1; D is ambiguous. The V gene lost 4 bases and the J gene lost 0 bases, with 5 bases spanning the gap. Germline CDR1 is SGHDT and CDR2 is YYEEEE. This CDR3 has 13 residues. The CDR3 spells CASSASSYNEQFF. The DNA of the CDR3 is TGTGCCAGCAGCGCATCCTCCTACAATGAGCAGTTCTTC.

The chain links TRBV10-3 to TRBJ1-1; perhaps TRBD1 as D (5 bases). CDR3 length equals 15 residues. Trimming pared 2 bases from V and 2 bases from J, leaving 12 bases between. The germline gives CDR1 ENHRY, CDR2 SYGVKD. The CDR3 here is CAISEPARDNTEAFF. The CDR3 nucleotides read TGTGCCATCAGTGAGCCCGCGCGGGACAACACTGAAGCTTTCTTT.

This sequence joins TRBV19 and TRBJ1-6; possible D gene TRBD1, 5 bases. The CDR3 is 12 residues long. The germline V gene has CDR1 LNHDA and CDR2 SQIVND (reference sequence). Trimming removed 3 bases at V and 8 bases at J, with 5 bases between. The CDR3 DNA sequence: TGTGCCAGTAGTATCAGGGATTCACCCCTCCACTTT. It is translated as CASSIRDSPLHF.

This chain uses TRBV11-3 with TRBJ1-1; D may be TRBD1 (5 bases). V was trimmed by 7 bases and J by 2 bases, leaving 11 bases between them. CDR1 is SGHNT and CDR2 is YENEEA in the germline V gene. The CDR3 runs to 13 residues. The DNA of the CDR3 is TGTGCCAGCAAAGGGGTGGGAAACACTGAAGCTTTCTTT. Encoded protein: CASKGVGNTEAFF.

This clone was detected only a few times. This rearrangement joins TRBV7-9 to TRBJ2-2, with 7 bases aligning to TRBD1. The CDR3 runs 15 residues. Germline V lookup: CDR1 SEHNR, CDR2 FQNEAQ (reference sequence). Germline trimming cut 5 bases from V and 1 base from J; bases unmatched to any gene: 4. As DNA, the CDR3 is TGTGCCAGCAGCCCCCGGACAGGGAACACCGGGGAGCTGTTTTTT. It is translated as CASSPRTGNTGELFF.

This sequence joins TRBV28 and TRBJ2-7, with 11 bases fitting TRBD2. The CDR3 totals 14 residues. V gave up 6 bases and J gave up 5 bases; unmatched junction bases: 6. The germline gives CDR1 MDHEN, CDR2 SYDVKM. In DNA, the CDR3 is TGTGCCAGCAGGCCCGGACTAGCGGGTCACGAGCAGTACTTC. Translation: CASRPGLAGHEQYF.

There are a few counts of this clone. The chain combines TRBV12-5 with TRBJ2-2, with TRBD1 as a possible D gene (5 bases). The CDR3 is 12 residues long. V was clipped by 3 bases and J by 6 bases, with 5 bases between them. The germline gives CDR1 LGHNT, CDR2 FRNRAP. Here the CDR3 reads CASGLGAGELFF. The CDR3 coding sequence is TGTGCTAGTGGTTTAGGGGCCGGGGAGCTGTTTTTT.

The rearrangement uses TRBV2 and TRBJ1-5, with 8 bases identical to TRBD1. The CDR3 is 14 residues long. The germline CDR1 and CDR2 sequences are SNHLY and FYNNEI. With V trimmed by 8 bases and J by 4 bases, 7 bases remained unmatched. In nucleotides, the CDR3 is TGTGCCAGCCACGGGACAGGCCAGAATCAGCCCCAGCATTTT. Amino acids: CASHGTGQNQPQHF.